This T cell receptor (beta chain) was recovered during a study of cytomegalovirus exposure and HLA in healthy donors. The length of the CDR3 is 16 residues. The V segment lost 4 bases and the J segment 6 bases; nucleotides outside the gene matches: 14. Germline assignment: CDR1 MNHEY and CDR2 SVGAGI. 60 Vbeta and 13 Jbeta primers were used in PCR. Here immunoSEQ multiplex PCR was the method, and the copy in TCRdb shows in-frame clones only, minus some. The sample gives about 120,000 clones, about 80% of which show up once; around 8% is in the top ten. Sequencing was performed on PBMCs. V usage is TRBV6-5 and J usage is TRBJ1-2; 7 bases match TRBD1. The TCR sequence derives from a female donor in good health and CMV-seropositive. The CDR3 reads CASSWKRDSPENGYTF. Here the CDR3 DNA reads TGTGCCAGCAGTTGGAAGAGGGACAGCCCAGAGAATGGCTACACCTTC.